Sequencing of this T cell receptor (beta chain) was carried out in a study of blood T cells in healthy people across ages. About the research overall: About one barcoded beta molecule per two T cells was captured by template switching.

Primed by a sample-barcoded 5' primer and a J-beta primer mix, a second PCR proceeded for roughly 6 to 12 cycles. In TCRdb, the 5' RACE reads were re-called with MiXCR into one record per CDR3 protein. This table holds roughly 800,000 distinct CDR3 sequences, roughly 64% found once. Overall study results and limits: Estimated diversity, derived from one million T cells, was regarded as an underestimate. Roughly linear declines in TCR beta diversity per million T cells occurred with age. With unsorted PBMCs, a conclusive comparison of naive versus antigen-experienced cells was not possible.

To note about this clonotype: What it binds is unknown.

The CDR3 extends over 13 amino acids. The germline CDR1 and CDR2 sequences are SGHRS and YFSETQ. Trimming cost V 4 bases and J 9 bases; bases outside gene matches: 7. The chain has TRBV5-1 and TRBJ2-1; 7 bases are shared with TRBD1. The TCR comes from a man aged 25 to 40 in good health. The sequencing input was blood. The CDR3 DNA follows: TGCGCCAGCAGCCCGGACAGGTCGGGTGAGCAGTTCTTC. Translated, it gives CASSPDRSGEQFF. The entire variable domain, with the rest obtained from reference TRBV5-1 and TRBJ2-1, is as follows: KAGVTQTPRYLIKTRGQQVTLSCSPISGHRSVSWYQQTPGQGLQFLFEYFSETQRNKGNFPGRFSGRQFSNSRSEMNVSTLELGDSALYLCASSPDRSGEQFFGPGTRLTVL.